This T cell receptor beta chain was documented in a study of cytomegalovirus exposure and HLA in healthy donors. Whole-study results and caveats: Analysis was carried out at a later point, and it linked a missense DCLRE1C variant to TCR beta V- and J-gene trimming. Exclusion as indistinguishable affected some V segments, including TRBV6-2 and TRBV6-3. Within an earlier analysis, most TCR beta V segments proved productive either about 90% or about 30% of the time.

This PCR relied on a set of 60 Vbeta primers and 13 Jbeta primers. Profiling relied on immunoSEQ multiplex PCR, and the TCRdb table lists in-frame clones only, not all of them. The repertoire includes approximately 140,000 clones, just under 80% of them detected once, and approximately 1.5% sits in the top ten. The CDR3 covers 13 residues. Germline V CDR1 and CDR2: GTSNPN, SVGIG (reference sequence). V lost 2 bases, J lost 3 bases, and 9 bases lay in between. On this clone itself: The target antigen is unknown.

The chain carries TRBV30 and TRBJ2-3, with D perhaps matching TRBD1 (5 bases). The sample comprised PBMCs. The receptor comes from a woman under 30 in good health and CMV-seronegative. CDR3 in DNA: TGTGCCTGGAGTACCCAGGGAACAGATACGCAGTATTTT. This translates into CAWSTQGTDTQYF.